The text below deals with one TCR beta chain. No antigen is known for it. The sample holds no much larger clone one base away, and base qualities are not on file. Taken from cysteine to phenylalanine, the CDR3 has 19 residues. Only the CDR3 part of the read is kept: 57 bases, read in frame from the first base. Germline trimming: 2 bases from V, 5 bases from J; junction bases outside gene matches: 12. According to the germline V gene, CDR1 reads SGDLS and CDR2 reads YYNGEE. The data belong to a study of shared clonotypes between healthy human individuals (TCRdb year 2020). Context from the whole study: The cohort comprised two women and a few men aged 18 to 49 years. Libraries were prepared and TCR repertoires were sequenced by different laboratories using diverse techniques, in order to increase sequencing depth and limit assay-specific biases. To estimate repertoire size and how much clonotype sharing occurs between individuals, the study deeply sequenced the blood TCR repertoires of about five healthy adults. Each donor's leukapheresis produced roughly between about 0.85 and 10 billion PBMCs. Per donor, three plates each were used for CD4 naive and CD4 memory, two for CD8 naive, and one for CD8 memory.

The full study reports these points: Estimated clonotype richness was generally larger for naive than for memory subsets. Sampling was restricted to blood, and TCR repertoires in tissue are likely to differ from TCR repertoires in blood. Incomplete sequencing was indicated by rarefaction of sorted-subset datasets, despite the large sequencing depth. Pairwise subsampling led to the expectation that sequencing depth would affect the degree of clonotype sharing among donors. When a handful of donors were compared, the shared fraction of clonotypes was about 5.5% for naive CD4, 3.5% to 4% for naive CD8, 2% to 2.5% for memory CD4, and 0.4% for memory CD8. Higher generation probabilities were observed for clonotypes shared by all four sorted-subset donors than for non-shared clonotypes. The genetic and exposure-history diversity represented was limited by the small number of donors.

Using the deep immunoSEQ assay, TCR CDR3 regions were amplified from genomic DNA by multiplex PCR. Extracted genomic DNA from each cell subset was distributed evenly across all wells of several immunoSEQ 96-well plates, and each plate was treated as a replicate. For sorted subsets, each replicate PCR was loaded with approximately 200 ng genomic DNA, equivalent to 30,000 or so T cell genomes. Purified libraries were measured with a Qubit 3.0 fluorometer, size-checked on a Bioanalyzer 2100, and measured again with the KAPA Library Quantification kit. Each immunoSEQ 96-well plate was sequenced on its own single-read 150-cycle Illumina NextSeq 550 flow cell. In the source study's methods: Because only junctional sequences without quality scores were contained in the immunoSEQ output, filtering matching that applied to full-length reads could not be performed. Sequences were annotated with PyIR, a Python wrapper for IgBLAST v1.9, and V/J genes and CDR3 were assigned using IMGT germline references. Any read was removed if the V/J assignment was weak (E-value above 1e-6), the CDR3 was missing, or the read contained stop codons, out-of-frame junctions, or ambiguous translated residues. V3J clonotypes were defined as sequences sharing an identical inferred V gene, J gene, and CDR3 amino acid sequence. To compute the percentage overlap between repertoires, the number of shared unique clonotypes was divided by the size of the smaller repertoire. Three approaches were used to assess repertoire richness: RTK rarefaction, the Chao1 estimator, and Recon v2.1 estimates of unobserved clonotypes. OLGA was used to compute generation probabilities for all TCRbeta clonotypes that the gDNA method yielded from a few donors. TCRdb mirrors the immuneACCESS table, restricted to in-frame sequences. Some clones are absent from its copies; in checked studies, under half trace to an unresolved V gene, and the reason for the others is unknown. V and J calls and clone size are those listed in that table; D and trimming were worked out from the DNA. Within this sample are 1 million to 1.3 million clones, with approximately 80% of them counted one time only. In total, the top ten clones hold 0.55% to 0.7% of the sample.

Donors were healthy HIV-negative adults with no recently reported acute infections or vaccinations. Only Caucasian adults living in Nashville, Tennessee, USA were represented among the donors. Magnetic negative selection was used to enrich CD4+ T cells, after which naive cells were positively selected on CD45RA and the negative fraction became the memory subset. Blood was obtained by leukapheresis, after which PBMCs were separated by Ficoll-Histopaque density gradient centrifugation and cryopreserved in liquid nitrogen vapor phase. Analytical flow cytometry was used to check the purity and quantity of each magnetically sorted T cell population. Each sorted fraction had its genomic DNA isolated and then quantified by UV absorbance on a Nanodrop 2000c.

The source material was memory CD4+ T cells from PBMCs. Explained via the paper, the cell subset or site label denotes: CD45RA-negative fraction. The TCR comes from a man in his late teens or twenties in good health. Some clones in this sample may be carry-over from other donors' samples. The chain links TRBV9 with TRBJ2-6, and 11 junction bases match TRBD1. The nucleotides read TGTGCCAGCAGCGTGAACATCCGGGACAGGGGGTCTTGGGCCAACGTCCTGACTTTC. Its amino acids are CASSVNIRDRGSWANVLTF.